This T cell receptor beta chain was documented in a study of cytomegalovirus exposure and HLA in healthy donors. Study-wide results and limits: CMV antigen specificity was confirmed in vitro for a few CMV-associated chains. Published work reported that the classifier diagnosed cytomegalovirus status with high specificity and sensitivity.

Sequencing was performed with immunoSEQ multiplex PCR; in TCRdb, only in-frame clones are kept and a portion is missing. The sample lists some 170,000 clones; approximately 88% were seen once. As to this clone: Its antigen remains unknown.

The length of the CDR3 is 18 residues. CDR1 is SEHNR and CDR2 is FQNEAQ in the germline V gene (reference sequence). V lost 4 bases and J lost 2; bases outside the gene matches: 7. The chain couples TRBV7-9 to TRBJ2-1; 14 bases are shared with TRBD2. Input material: PBMCs. The receptor was derived from a man aged 25 to 40 in good health and CMV-seropositive. In nucleotides, the CDR3 is TGTGCCAGCAGCTCCTTCAAGACTAGCGGGAGGGCCTACAATGAGCAGTTCTTC. It specifies CASSSFKTSGRAYNEQFF.